This T cell receptor (beta chain) stems from a study of spatial heterogeneity in lung cancer. Whole-study context: Beta-chain sequences consistently outnumbered alpha-chain sequences in detection. For the average unique TCR and UMI combination, more than 9.5 occurrences appeared in raw reads.

Judged by abundance, this clonotype is medium-sized. Its target is unknown. MiXCR, run by TCRdb on the 5' RACE reads, gives a single entry per CDR3 protein. The sample has a few thousand distinct CDR3 sequences; around 8.2% are singletons. Time point in this sample: sample taken at primary tumor resection. No cells were sorted before sequencing. The whole RNA sequenced was extracted from tumor, nontumor lung or frozen PBMC. V shed 3 bases and J shed 4 bases, with 16 bases lying between them. The V gene's germline CDR1 is SNHLY and CDR2 FYNNEI. The CDR3 extends over 16 amino acids. Regarding the study as a whole: One measure, the expanded intratumoral alpha and beta TCR count, tracked tumor mutation counts.

This TCR was recovered from a male donor with early-stage non-small cell lung cancer. The specimen was lung tumor tissue, collected at surgery. The gene calls are TRBV2 and TRBJ1-5; D call uncertain. CDR3 nucleotide sequence: TGTGCCAGCAGTGAGGATCTAGCGGCAGGAAATCAGCCCCAGCATTTT. This gives the protein CASSEDLAAGNQPQHF. Filled out from reference TRBV2 and TRBJ1-5, the complete variable domain reads EPEVTQTPSHQVTQMGQEVILRCVPISNHLYFYWYRQILGQKVEFLVSFYNNEISEKSEIFDDQFSVERPDGSNFTLKIRSTKLEDSAMYFCASSEDLAAGNQPQHFGDGTRLSIL.